This TCR beta chain was documented in a study of blood T cell repertoires in COVID-19. About the research overall: Collection of acute and convalescent COVID-19 samples took place in the United States, Italy and Spain.

Clones were sequenced by immunoSEQ multiplex PCR, and TCRdb holds only the in-frame ones, with some missing. The profile covers 130,000 to 150,000 clones, with approximately 89% appearing a single time and roughly 1.6% taken by the ten largest. CDR1 ENHRY and CDR2 SYGVKD come from the germline V gene. The J segment lost 6 bases and the V segment lost 9 bases, leaving 8 bases of the junction unmatched. The CDR3 is 13 residues long. Sequencing input: peripheral blood. The TCR comes from a human donor in a cohort sampled during active COVID-19. The chain couples TRBV10-3 to TRBJ1-2, with 9 bases matching TRBD1. DNA for the CDR3: TGTGCCATTACAGGGGGCGATTTCGATGGCTACACCTTC. Protein: CAITGGDFDGYTF.